This T cell receptor beta chain was identified in a study of blood T cells in healthy people across ages. A second PCR, run for roughly 7 to 12 cycles, used a sample-barcoded 5' primer plus a J-beta primer mix. TCRdb re-derived calls from the 5' RACE reads in MiXCR, one entry per CDR3 protein. The sample lists some 640,000 distinct CDR3 sequences; roughly 31% were seen once. CDR3 length: 16 residues. From germline, CDR1 is MNHEY and CDR2 SVGEGT. The chain links TRBV6-2 or TRBV6-3 to TRBJ2-1; no clear D. The J call may be incorrect, as the DNA end agrees better with TRBJ2-7. Sequencing input: blood. The clonotype comes from an elderly woman in good health. The CDR3 spells CASSTPHASSYNEQYF. Here the CDR3 DNA reads TGTGCCAGCAGTACCCCTCACGCCAGCTCCTACAATGAGCAGTACTTC.